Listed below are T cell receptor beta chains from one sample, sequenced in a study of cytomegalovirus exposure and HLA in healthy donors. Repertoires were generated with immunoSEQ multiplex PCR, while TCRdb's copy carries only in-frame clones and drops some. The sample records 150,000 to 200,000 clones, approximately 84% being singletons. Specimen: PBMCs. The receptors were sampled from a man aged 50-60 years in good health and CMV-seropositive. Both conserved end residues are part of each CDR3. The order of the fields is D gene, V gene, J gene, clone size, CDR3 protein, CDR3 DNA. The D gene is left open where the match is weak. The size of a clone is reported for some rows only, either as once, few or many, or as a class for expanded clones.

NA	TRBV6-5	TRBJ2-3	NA	CASSYSSTAVTDTQYF	TGTGCCAGCAGTTACTCGAGTACCGCCGTCACAGATACGCAGTATTTT
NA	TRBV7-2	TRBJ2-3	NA	CASSLVILGVSTDTQYF	TGTGCCAGCAGCTTAGTAATACTCGGAGTTAGCACAGATACGCAGTATTTT
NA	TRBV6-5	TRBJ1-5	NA	CASSYSIPESNQPQHF	TGTGCCAGCAGTTACTCGATCCCGGAGAGCAATCAGCCCCAGCATTTT
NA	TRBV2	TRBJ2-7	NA	CASTTAISYEQYF	TGTGCCAGCACTACAGCCATCTCCTACGAGCAGTACTTC
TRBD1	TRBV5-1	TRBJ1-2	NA	CASSTGGSNYGYTF	TGCGCCAGCAGCACAGGGGGCTCCAACTATGGCTACACCTTC
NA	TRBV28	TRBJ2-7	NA	CASSSTGSLYEQYF	TGTGCCAGCAGTTCTACCGGGTCCCTCTACGAGCAGTACTTC
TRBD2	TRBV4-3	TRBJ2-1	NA	CASSQESGLAGGHEQFF	TGCGCCAGCAGCCAAGAATCTGGACTAGCGGGAGGCCATGAGCAGTTCTTC
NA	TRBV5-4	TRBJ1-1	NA	CASSQDTNTEAFF	TGTGCCAGCAGCCAAGACACGAACACTGAAGCTTTCTTT
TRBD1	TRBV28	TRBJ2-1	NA	CASSPPTGTGENEQFF	TGTGCCAGCAGTCCCCCAACCGGGACAGGGGAAAATGAGCAGTTCTTC
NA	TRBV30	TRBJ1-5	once	CAWSDAVSNQPQHF	TGTGCCTGGAGTGACGCGGTTAGCAATCAGCCCCAGCATTTT